The rows below give T cell receptor beta chains drawn from one sample of a study of blood T cell repertoires in COVID-19. Produced via immunoSEQ multiplex PCR; TCRdb's table is partial and in-frame only. Seen here are about 75,000 clones, 80% to 90% observed once, and the top ten hold around 24%. The material sequenced was peripheral blood. The source of these receptors is a woman aged 45 to 65 with acute or convalescent COVID-19. Each CDR3 is given with its conserved first and last residue. A D gene is named only where the DNA matches it firmly. Expanded clones get a size class; other rows say once, few or many, or leave the size out.

TRBJ2-1,.,.,TRBV6-2/TRBV6-3,TGTGCCAGCAGTTATCGGAGGGGTCGGGGGTTCTTC,CASSYRRGRGFF
TRBJ1-6,.,few,TRBV5-4,TGTGCCAGCAGCTTGTGGGGGGGTAGCTCACCCCTCCACTTT,CASSLWGGSSPLHF
TRBJ2-4,.,.,TRBV20-1,TGCAGTGCTAGTTCAGGCCCTACTAGTGTCAAAAACATTCAGTACTTC,CSASSGPTSVKNIQYF
TRBJ2-1,TRBD2,few,TRBV5-8,TGTGCCAGCAGCGTAATAGGGAGGGATGAGCAGTTCTTC,CASSVIGRDEQFF
TRBJ1-1,.,.,TRBV18,TGTGCCAGCTCCCCCTCGGTGAACACTGAAGCTTTCTTT,CASSPSVNTEAFF
TRBJ1-2,TRBD1,.,TRBV9,TGTGCCAGCAGCGCCCTCCAGGGGGGCTGGCGGGATGGCTACACCTTC,CASSALQGGWRDGYTF
TRBJ1-1,TRBD1,once,TRBV11-2,TGTGCCAGCAAAAAATTCAGGGGGCCCATGAACACTGAAGCTTTCTTT,CASKKFRGPMNTEAFF
TRBJ1-1,.,.,TRBV7-2,TGTGCCAGCAGCTTAAGTATAGGGGCTGAAGCTTTCTTT,CASSLSIGAEAFF
TRBJ1-2,.,once,TRBV9,TGTGCCAGCAGCCCCGGGGGATATGGCTACACCTTC,CASSPGGYGYTF
TRBJ2-7,TRBD2,.,TRBV12-3/TRBV12-4,TGTGCCAGCACGGGCGGGGGGAACGAGCAGTACTTC,CASTGGGNEQYF
TRBJ2-1,.,.,TRBV6-5,TGTGCCAGCAGCCTAGCTTTCCAACACGGGGGTGAGCAGTTCTTC,CASSLAFQHGGEQFF
TRBJ2-2,.,.,TRBV25-1,TGTGCCAGCAGTGCGGTGTCGGCGAACACCGGGGAGCTGTTTTTT,CASSAVSANTGELFF
TRBJ2-1,TRBD2,.,TRBV7-2,TGTGCCAGCAGCTCCAAGCGGGGTAGCAATGAGCAGTTCTTC,CASSSKRGSNEQFF
TRBJ2-7,.,.,TRBV4-3,TGCGCCAGCAGCCAAGGTTACGGGACCTACGAGCAGTACTTC,CASSQGYGTYEQYF
TRBJ1-4,TRBD1,.,TRBV19,TGTGCCAGTAGTATGGGGACAGGGCCGAATGAAAAACTGTTTTTT,CASSMGTGPNEKLFF
TRBJ1-1,.,.,TRBV2,TGTGCCAGCAGTTCACTACAGGGATCAACGGCTGAAGCTTTCTTT,CASSSLQGSTAEAFF
TRBJ2-1,TRBD2,few,TRBV28,TGTGCCAGCAGCCCAGCTTGGGGAGCGGGAGGGGGACTAGGGTTGGAGCAGTTCTTC,CASSPAWGAGGGLGLEQFF
TRBJ2-3,.,.,TRBV5-1,TGCGCCAGCAGCTTGGGACATAGCACAGATACGCAGTATTTT,CASSLGHSTDTQYF
TRBJ1-6,.,many,TRBV7-9,TGTGCCAGCACCCCCACAACAGGGCGTAATTCACCCCTCCACTTT,CASTPTTGRNSPLHF
TRBJ2-5,TRBD1,.,TRBV29-1,TGCAGCGTCCGAGGTGGGACAGGGGCCCAAGAGACCCAGTACTTC,CSVRGGTGAQETQYF
TRBJ2-2,TRBD2,.,TRBV7-2,TGTGCCAGCAGCTTTCTAGCGGGGGCCCTCACCGGGGAGCTGTTTTTT,CASSFLAGALTGELFF
TRBJ2-1,TRBD1,.,TRBV6-2/TRBV6-3,TGTGCCAGCAGTGCCGGGACAGGGGAACTAAATGAGCAGTTCTTC,CASSAGTGELNEQFF
TRBJ2-7,TRBD2,once,TRBV4-3,TGCGCCAGCAGCCAAGACACTAGCGGTACCTACGAGCAGTACTTC,CASSQDTSGTYEQYF
TRBJ2-7,TRBD2,.,TRBV4-3,TGCGCCAGCAGCCTTGCCCCAGGACTAGTGGGGGAGCAGTACTTC,CASSLAPGLVGEQYF
TRBJ1-1,TRBD1,once,TRBV6-5,TGTGCCAGCAGCGCCCTCCGGGACAGGGGGGTAGCTTTCTTT,CASSALRDRGVAFF
TRBJ1-2,.,once,TRBV30,TGTGCCTTCCAGCCCGGGGGCTATGGCTACACCTTC,CAFQPGGYGYTF
TRBJ1-4,.,.,TRBV6-5,TGTGCCAGCACGCCGGGGGGAACCGGGGATGAAAAACTGTTTTTT,CASTPGGTGDEKLFF
TRBJ2-3,.,.,TRBV10-3,TGTGCCATCAGTGAGTCCTGGATACAGGGTAGCACAGATACGCAGTATTTT,CAISESWIQGSTDTQYF
TRBJ1-6,.,.,TRBV7-9,TGTGCCAGCAGCCTACGGGACTTTAATTCACCCCTCCACTTT,CASSLRDFNSPLHF
TRBJ1-5,.,.,TRBV19,TGTGCCAGTAGTATTGAGGGGGTGCAAAACCAGCCCCAGCATTTT,CASSIEGVQNQPQHF
TRBJ1-6,.,.,TRBV7-3,TGTGCCAGCAGCTTAAACGTTAGGGGAAGCTCCTATAATTCACCCCTCCACTTT,CASSLNVRGSSYNSPLHF
TRBJ2-2,.,.,TRBV7-6,TGTGCCAGCAGCCCCCGTGTTGGGGCTCGGGGGACCGGGGAGCTGTTTTTT,CASSPRVGARGTGELFF
TRBJ2-4,.,.,TRBV5-5,TGTGCCAGCAGCTTTTACGGTGCAGGGGCAATAAACATTCAGTACTTC,CASSFYGAGAINIQYF
TRBJ2-5,.,.,TRBV5-1,TGCGCCAGCAGCTCCGCCATACACCTTAACCAAGAGACCCAGTACTTC,CASSSAIHLNQETQYF
TRBJ2-3,.,.,TRBV5-6,TGTGCCAGCAGCCTCAGGCCCCGAAGCACAGATACGCAGTATTTT,CASSLRPRSTDTQYF
TRBJ1-2,TRBD1,.,TRBV18,TGTGCCAGCTCACCACTGGACAGGCTCCAGGGTGGCTACACCTTC,CASSPLDRLQGGYTF
TRBJ1-5,.,.,TRBV11-3,TGTGCCAGCAGCTTTCTGCTCGGAGGCAATCAGCCCCAGCATTTT,CASSFLLGGNQPQHF
TRBJ2-1,.,.,TRBV10-3,TGTGCCATCACCCTCGACACCTTCGAGGGTGAGCAGTTCTTC,CAITLDTFEGEQFF
TRBJ2-7,TRBD2,.,TRBV19,TGTGCCAGTCGAGAGACTAGCGCAACCTACGAGCAGTACTTC,CASRETSATYEQYF
TRBJ2-2,TRBD2,once,TRBV6-5,TGTGCCAGCAGCCTACGGACTAGCGGCACCGGGGAGCTGTTTTTT,CASSLRTSGTGELFF
TRBJ2-2,TRBD2,.,TRBV6-5,TGTGCCAGTTCGACTAGCCTCGGGGAGCTGTTTTTT,CASSTSLGELFF
TRBJ2-1,.,.,TRBV3-1/TRBV3-2,TGTGCCAGCAGCCTTCGACCCGGGGATGAGCAGTTCTTC,CASSLRPGDEQFF
TRBJ2-2,TRBD1,.,TRBV9,TGTGCCAGCAGCGTATCCCCGGGACAGGGCTTCACCGGGGAGCTGTTTTTT,CASSVSPGQGFTGELFF
TRBJ2-1,.,.,TRBV11-1,TGTGCCAGCAGCGGTGATAGGGGCTCCTACAATGAGCAGTTCTTC,CASSGDRGSYNEQFF
TRBJ1-5,TRBD1,.,TRBV5-1,TGCGCCAGCAGCTTGGGACAGGGGCAGGATCAGCCCCAGCATTTT,CASSLGQGQDQPQHF
TRBJ1-2,.,.,TRBV7-2,TGTGCCAGCAGCTTAGTATCTAGTTCAGGGGCTTTTAACTATGGCTACACCTTC,CASSLVSSSGAFNYGYTF
TRBJ1-1,TRBD1,.,TRBV5-1,TGCGCCAGCAGCTCGGGACAGGGAAACACTGAAGCTTTCTTT,CASSSGQGNTEAFF
TRBJ2-7,TRBD2,.,TRBV7-9,TGTGCCAGCAGCTTATTAGTGTTCGGGAGGGGTAAGGGCTACGAGCAGTACTTC,CASSLLVFGRGKGYEQYF
TRBJ2-1,TRBD2,.,TRBV5-1,TGCGCCAGCAGCTCGGGGCCCAATCGGGCGGGACTAGAGCAGTTCTTC,CASSSGPNRAGLEQFF
TRBJ2-2,TRBD2,.,TRBV2,TGTGCCAGCAGTCAAATTAGCGGGAAGGCCGGGGAGCTGTTTTTT,CASSQISGKAGELFF
TRBJ1-1,.,.,TRBV5-4,TGTGCCAGCAGCTTGTTCGCTTCGGGGTTCGAATTAGACACTGAAGCTTTCTTT,CASSLFASGFELDTEAFF
TRBJ2-1,.,.,TRBV9,TGTGCCAGCAGCCCCAGGGACTGGATCTACAATGAGCAGTTCTTC,CASSPRDWIYNEQFF
TRBJ2-5,.,.,TRBV18,TGTGCCAGCACTACAGGGAGTGATGGGACCCAGTACTTC,CASTTGSDGTQYF
TRBJ1-5,TRBD1,.,TRBV18,TGTGCCAGCTCACCGGGACAGTCAAATCAGCCCCAGCATTTT,CASSPGQSNQPQHF
TRBJ1-1,.,.,TRBV25-1,TGTGCCAGCAGTGTTACCGAGGGCGGAACTGAAGCTTTCTTT,CASSVTEGGTEAFF
TRBJ1-2,.,.,TRBV28,TGTGCCAGCAGTTTAGGGGGGGCTAACTATGGCTACACCTTC,CASSLGGANYGYTF
TRBJ2-7,TRBD2,.,TRBV7-9,TGTGCCAGCAGCCCACCCACTAGCGGGAAGTACGAGCAGTACTTC,CASSPPTSGKYEQYF
TRBJ2-2,TRBD1,.,TRBV28,TGTGCCAGCCGAGCTCAACTAACAGGGGTCCCCGGGGAGCTGTTTTTT,CASRAQLTGVPGELFF